This TCR beta chain was documented in a study of T-cell memory formation after mild COVID-19. Constant-segment primers served in 5'RACE that generated TCR alpha and TCR beta cDNA libraries bearing sample barcodes and UMIs. One entry per CDR3 protein, called by TCRdb with MiXCR from the 5' RACE reads. Of approximately 60,000 distinct CDR3 sequences in the sample, around a tenth are singletons; the top ten hold 0.9% to 1.5%. The CDR3 is 14 residues long. Germline V gene sequence: CDR1 SEHNR, CDR2 FQNEAQ (reference sequence). With 5 bases removed from V and 1 base from J, the gap between germline ends came to 11 bases. In this sample, this clonotype turned up a few times. The target antigen is unknown. Study observations and caveats: Whether day 37 second-wave clones are SARS-CoV-2-specific was not confirmed.

This TCR derives from a man between 18 and 35 years old who had mild COVID-19 (a few samples of this study predate the infection). Cell type and time point are not known. Source material: PBMCs or a T cell subset sorted from them (not recorded which). The V call is TRBV7-9, the J call TRBJ2-5, with D perhaps given as TRBD1 or TRBD2 (5 bases each). The CDR3 region is CASSLRDGQETQYF. As DNA, the CDR3 is TGTGCCAGCAGCCTCCGGGACGGCCAAGAGACCCAGTACTTC.